A single sample gave rise to the 6 T cell receptor beta chains below, sequenced in a study of CD8 T cells in Susac syndrome. Random hexamers were used to reverse transcribe roughly 0.5 to 1 ug of RNA. TCRdb fed the immunoSEQ multiplex PCR reads into MiXCR, producing one record per CDR3 protein. The profile shows about 120,000 distinct CDR3 sequences, 85% to 95% of them singletons. Material: CD4+ T cells from PBMCs. The receptors were gathered from a human donor with multiple sclerosis.

The chain is built from TRBV7-9 and TRBJ2-3, with D perhaps matching TRBD1 or TRBD2 (6 bases each). Germline-derived CDR1 and CDR2 are SEHNR and FQNEAQ (reference sequence). With 1 base removed from V and 1 base from J, the gap between germline ends came to 9 bases. The CDR3 contains 15 residues. The CDR3 sequence: CASSLVGGGTDTQYF. The CDR3 bases are TGTGCCAGCAGCTTAGTCGGGGGCGGCACAGATACGCAGTATTTT.

The J gene is TRBJ1-2, the V gene TRBV29-1; no clear D gene. Germline lookup yields CDR1 SQVTM and CDR2 ANQGSEA. V was pared by 5 bases and J by 2 bases, with 9 bases between. The CDR3 has 12 amino acids. The CDR3 reads CSVSWGNYGYTF. CDR3 nucleotide sequence: TGCAGCGTTAGCTGGGGAAACTATGGCTACACCTTC.

V gene TRBV30 combines with J gene TRBJ1-2, with 9 bases fitting TRBD1. With V trimmed by 5 bases and J by 4 bases, 11 bases remained unmatched. In germline, CDR1 is GTSNPN, CDR2 SVGIG (reference sequence). CDR3 length equals 15 residues. CDR3 sequence: CAWGNTRQGVYGYTF. The CDR3 nucleotides are TGTGCCTGGGGGAATACAAGACAGGGGGTCTATGGCTACACCTTC.

The rearrangement links TRBV20-1 to TRBJ2-7, with TRBD1 matching over 7 bases. The germline V gene encodes CDR1 DFQATT and CDR2 SNEGSKA (reference sequence). Trimming cost V 7 bases and J 2 bases; bases outside gene matches: 5. The CDR3 has 12 residues. The DNA for the CDR3 is TGCAGTGTCAGCGACAGGGCCTACGAGCAGTACTTC. This translates into CSVSDRAYEQYF.

The V call is TRBV20-1, the J call TRBJ2-1; 11 positions agree with TRBD2. The CDR3 has 15 amino acids. V trimming: 5 bases; J trimming: 4 bases; junction bases outside the gene matches: 7. Germline CDR1 is DFQATT and CDR2 is SNEGSKA (reference sequence). The CDR3 DNA reads TGCAGTGCTCGGCGGACTAGCGGGTTGTACAATGAGCAGTTCTTC. It is translated as CSARRTSGLYNEQFF.

The genes are TRBV5-1 and TRBJ1-2; a weak D match, TRBD1 (6 bases). CDR3 length: 13 residues. CDR1 is SGHRS, CDR2 YFSETQ, per germline. V lost 2 bases to trimming and J lost 7 bases, with 12 bases between them. The CDR3 nucleotides read TGCGCCAGCAGCTTAAGACAGGTCGGTGGCTACACCTTC. It encodes CASSLRQVGGYTF.